The 20 T cell receptor beta chains below come from one sample, sequenced in a study of Graves' ophthalmopathy and Graves' hyperthyroidism. Scientists amplified the TCR beta CDR3 regions from RNA transcripts. The library came from an HTBI-primed first-round RT-PCR and a second-round multiplex PCR. TCRdb re-called the multiplex PCR reads through MiXCR, storing one row per CDR3 protein. The sample yields 300,000 to 450,000 distinct CDR3 sequences, roughly 17% seen once. The sample was peripheral blood. The receptors were gathered from an adult woman with stable Graves' hyperthyroidism.

This clonotype was recorded at least ten times. The chain recombines TRBV12-3 or TRBV12-4 with TRBJ1-5; 7 nucleotides line up with TRBD1. There are 14 residues in the CDR3. The V gene end was trimmed by 6 bases and the J gene end by 1 base; junction bases not matched to a gene: 3. DNA of the CDR3: TGTGCCAGCAGCGAGGGGGCGAGCAATCAGCCCCAGCATTTT. This translates into CASSEGASNQPQHF.

This clonotype was detected ten times or more. The chain couples TRBV20-1 to TRBJ2-5, with TRBD1 matching 7 bases. Germline trimming cut 6 bases from V and 2 bases from J; bases unmatched to any gene: 12. The V gene's germline CDR1 is DFQATT and CDR2 SNEGSKA (reference sequence). The length of the CDR3 is 15 residues. The CDR3 protein is CSAPGRDSEQETQYF. Here the CDR3 DNA reads TGCAGTGCCCCTGGCCGGGACAGCGAACAAGAGACCCAGTACTTC.

Ten or more counts support this clonotype. The V call is TRBV12-3 or TRBV12-4, the J call TRBJ2-5; D is ambiguous. CDR3 length equals 13 residues. Trimming took off 0 bases at V and 5 bases at J, with 7 bases between the two ends. Here the CDR3 DNA reads TGTGCCAGCAGTTTAGCGGGATCGGAGACCCAGTACTTC. Its translation is CASSLAGSETQYF.

This clonotype appeared many times. The genes are TRBV6-2 or TRBV6-3 and TRBJ2-2; 12 bases agree with TRBD2. Germline V lookup: CDR1 MNHEY, CDR2 SVGEGT. Trimming removed 8 bases from V and 6 bases from J; junction bases left unmatched: 1. The CDR3 runs to 13 residues. Here the CDR3 DNA reads TGTGCCAGCCGACTAGCGGGAGCCGGGGAGCTGTTTTTT. This translates into CASRLAGAGELFF.

This clonotype was found many times. The chain has TRBV12-3 or TRBV12-4 and TRBJ2-1, with a weak D call TRBD2 (6 bases). Deletions cut 3 bases from V and 4 bases from J, with 7 bases between. The CDR3 length is 13 residues. The CDR3 bases are TGTGCCAGCAGTTTCGGGGGATACAATGAGCAGTTCTTC. This sequence encodes CASSFGGYNEQFF.

This chain links TRBV7-2 with TRBJ2-7; 8 bases fit TRBD2. This CDR3 has 14 amino acids. Trimming cost V 5 bases and J 0 bases; bases outside gene matches: 3. In germline, CDR1 is SGHTA, CDR2 FQGNSA. The CDR3 loop is CASSVGLDSYEQYF. CDR3 sequence (DNA): TGTGCCAGCAGCGTGGGACTAGACTCCTACGAGCAGTACTTC.

This clonotype has at least ten counts. This chain links TRBV6-5 with TRBJ2-4; tentatively, D is TRBD2 (5 bases). From germline, CDR1 is MNHEY and CDR2 SVGAGI. The CDR3 loop spans 13 amino acids. V was pared by 7 bases and J by 8 bases, with 15 bases between. CDR3 nucleotides: TGTGCCAGCAAAGCGGCAGGCCGGGACATTCAGTACTTC. Protein sequence: CASKAAGRDIQYF.

Only a few counts were recorded for this clonotype. This rearrangement joins TRBV9 to TRBJ2-7; D is possibly TRBD2 (5 bases). Germline loops: CDR1 SGDLS, CDR2 YYNGEE. The CDR3 is 16 residues long. Between the trimmed V and J ends, which lost 0 bases and 0 bases, there was a span of 13 bases. In nucleotides, the CDR3 is TGTGCCAGCAGCGTAGGGAGTAGCGCTGGCTCCTACGAGCAGTACTTC. Protein product: CASSVGSSAGSYEQYF.

The sample holds many counts of this clonotype. The chain joins TRBV20-1 to TRBJ1-5; weak D call: TRBD1 (6 bases). The length of the CDR3 is 12 residues. The germline gives CDR1 DFQATT, CDR2 SNEGSKA (reference sequence). Trimming pared 4 bases from V and 6 bases from J, leaving 10 bases between. The CDR3, as DNA: TGCAGTGCTACCACAGGGAGTCAGCCCCAGCATTTT. This translates into CSATTGSQPQHF.

This clonotype has ten or more counts. The chain is built from TRBV11-2 and TRBJ2-7; D ambiguous. The V end lost 5 bases, the J end lost 2 bases, and 10 bases lay between the germline ends. CDR3 length: 13 residues. Germline lookup yields CDR1 SGHAT and CDR2 FQNNGV. The CDR3 spells CASSPDFTYEQYF. CDR3 nucleotide sequence: TGTGCCAGCAGCCCTGACTTTACCTACGAGCAGTACTTC.

This clonotype occurred many times. The rearrangement uses TRBV20-1 and TRBJ1-1, with 8 bases identical to TRBD1. In germline, CDR1 is DFQATT, CDR2 SNEGSKA (reference sequence). V shed 3 bases, J shed 4 bases, and the junction held 4 bases outside the gene matches. This CDR3 has 13 amino acids. CDR3: CSARNRGGTEAFF. The CDR3 DNA reads TGCAGTGCTAGGAACAGGGGGGGCACTGAAGCTTTCTTT.

The chain couples TRBV5-1 to TRBJ1-2; the match to TRBD1 covers 9 bases. CDR1 SGHRS and CDR2 YFSETQ come from the germline V gene. CDR3 length: 14 amino acids. J lost 4 bases, V lost 4 bases, and 5 bases had no gene match. CDR3 residues: CASSPTGGAYGYTF. The CDR3 nucleotides read TGCGCCAGCAGCCCGACAGGGGGAGCCTATGGCTACACCTTC.

V and J are TRBV6-2 or TRBV6-3 and TRBJ2-7; TRBD2 agrees at 14 bases. Germline V gives CDR1 MNHEY, CDR2 SVGEGT. This CDR3 is built from 19 residues. V trimming: 2 bases; J trimming: 0 bases; junction bases outside the gene matches: 9. CDR3 in amino acids: CASSYLGLAGVLSSYEQYF. CDR3 nucleotides: TGTGCCAGCAGTTACCTGGGACTAGCGGGAGTTCTGAGCTCCTACGAGCAGTACTTC.

There are many counts of this clonotype. The chain joins TRBV6-2 or TRBV6-3 to TRBJ1-1, with D uncertain. Germline CDR1 is MNHEY and CDR2 is SVGEGT. V was cut by 2 bases and J by 1 base, with 8 bases left in between. The CDR3 has 14 amino acids. The CDR3 DNA reads as TGTGCCAGCAGTTACCCCTACGAGAACACTGAAGCTTTCTTT. Its protein product is CASSYPYENTEAFF.

This clonotype occurred many times. The V and J genes are TRBV11-2 and TRBJ2-7; 9 bases map to TRBD1. With V trimmed by 5 bases and J by 5 bases, 22 bases remained unmatched. Germline assignment: CDR1 SGHAT and CDR2 FQNNGV. CDR3 length: 19 residues. In nucleotides, the CDR3 is TGTGCCAGCAGCCCCTTAGGAGGGGCGTTGACAGGGGGGGAAGACGAGCAGTACTTC. This gives the protein CASSPLGGALTGGEDEQYF.

In its sample, this clonotype was seen many times. The chain carries TRBV29-1 and TRBJ2-7; a weak D match, TRBD1 (6 bases). CDR3 size: 13 residues. V dropped 6 bases and J dropped 5 bases, with 17 bases sitting between them. CDR1 is SQVTM, CDR2 ANQGSEA, per germline. The CDR3 sequence: CSVQGVGVNEQYF. CDR3 in DNA: TGCAGCGTACAGGGTGTGGGGGTCAACGAGCAGTACTTC.

This clonotype was recorded at least ten times. V usage is TRBV12-3 or TRBV12-4 and J usage is TRBJ1-2; D is ambiguous. The V gene lost 3 bases and the J gene lost 7 bases, with 9 bases spanning the gap. The CDR3 is 12 amino acids. DNA for the CDR3: TGTGCCAGCAGTTTCTCCCTGGTTGGCTACACCTTC. It encodes CASSFSLVGYTF.

This clonotype has a count of ten or more. The chain couples TRBV5-1 to TRBJ1-1, with D hard to call. Germline values: CDR1 SGHRS, CDR2 YFSETQ. The CDR3 sequence is 13 residues long. The V and J ends lost 0 bases and 4 bases respectively, with 7 bases between them. The CDR3 DNA is TGCGCCAGCAGCTTGGACCCGGCCACTGAAGCTTTCTTT. This codes for CASSLDPATEAFF.

The chain carries TRBV5-1 and TRBJ2-2, with D perhaps matching TRBD1 or TRBD2 (5 bases each). The CDR3 spans 17 residues. From germline, CDR1 is SGHRS and CDR2 YFSETQ. V was shortened by 6 bases and J by 0 bases, with 18 bases between the two germline ends. The CDR3 DNA is TGCGCCAGCAACCCGGACTTGCAGGGAGCGAACACCGGGGAGCTGTTTTTT. Residues: CASNPDLQGANTGELFF.

This chain links TRBV6-5 with TRBJ1-1, with 7 bases lining up with TRBD1. The V gene end was trimmed by 0 bases and the J gene end by 0 bases; junction bases not matched to a gene: 1. Germline loops: CDR1 MNHEY, CDR2 SVGAGI. The CDR3 is 15 amino acids. The CDR3 loop is CASSYSTGMNTEAFF. The CDR3 nucleotides are TGTGCCAGCAGTTACTCGACAGGGATGAACACTGAAGCTTTCTTT.